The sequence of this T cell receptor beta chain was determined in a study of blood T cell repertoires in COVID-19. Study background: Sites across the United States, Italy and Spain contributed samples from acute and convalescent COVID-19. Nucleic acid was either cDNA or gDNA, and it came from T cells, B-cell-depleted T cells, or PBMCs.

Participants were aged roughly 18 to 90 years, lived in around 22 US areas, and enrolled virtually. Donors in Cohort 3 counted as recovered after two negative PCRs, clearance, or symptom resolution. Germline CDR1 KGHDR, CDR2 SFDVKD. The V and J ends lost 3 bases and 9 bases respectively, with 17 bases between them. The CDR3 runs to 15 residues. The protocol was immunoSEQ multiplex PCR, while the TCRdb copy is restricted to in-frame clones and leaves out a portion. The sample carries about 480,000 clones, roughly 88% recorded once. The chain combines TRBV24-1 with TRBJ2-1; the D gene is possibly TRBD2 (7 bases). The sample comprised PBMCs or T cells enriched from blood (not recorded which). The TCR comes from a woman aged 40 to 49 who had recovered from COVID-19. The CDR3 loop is CATSDPKQGGVEQFF. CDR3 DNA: TGTGCCACCAGTGATCCAAAACAGGGAGGGGTTGAGCAGTTCTTC.